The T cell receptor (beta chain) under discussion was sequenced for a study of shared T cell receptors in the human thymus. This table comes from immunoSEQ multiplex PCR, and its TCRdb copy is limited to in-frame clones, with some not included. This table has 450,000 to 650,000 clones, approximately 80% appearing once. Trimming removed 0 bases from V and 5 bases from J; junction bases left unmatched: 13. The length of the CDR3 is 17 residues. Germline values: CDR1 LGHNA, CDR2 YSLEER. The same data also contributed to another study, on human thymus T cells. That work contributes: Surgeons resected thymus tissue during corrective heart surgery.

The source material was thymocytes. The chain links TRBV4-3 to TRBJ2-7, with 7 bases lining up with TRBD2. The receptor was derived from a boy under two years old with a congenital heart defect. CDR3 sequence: CASSQERVGRGPHEQYF. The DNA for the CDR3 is TGCGCCAGCAGCCAAGAAAGGGTGGGGAGGGGACCCCACGAGCAGTACTTC.